This T cell receptor (beta chain) was sequenced for a study of cytomegalovirus exposure and HLA in healthy donors. This CDR3 spans 19 amino acids. V shed 1 base, J shed 0 bases, and the junction held 9 bases outside the gene matches. Germline CDR1 LNHNV, CDR2 YYDKDF (reference sequence). The PCR used 60 Vbeta and 13 Jbeta primers. Repertoires were generated with immunoSEQ multiplex PCR, while TCRdb's copy carries only in-frame clones and drops some. The data contain fewer than 120,000 clones, roughly 80% of them singletons. The sequencing input was PBMCs. This receptor was taken from a man younger than 40 in good health and CMV-seropositive. The chain has TRBV15 and TRBJ2-3, with 11 nucleotides matching TRBD2. This chain's CDR3 is CATSRGLAGLLTSTDTQYF. DNA of the CDR3: TGTGCCACCAGCAGAGGACTAGCGGGACTACTTACTAGCACAGATACGCAGTATTTT.